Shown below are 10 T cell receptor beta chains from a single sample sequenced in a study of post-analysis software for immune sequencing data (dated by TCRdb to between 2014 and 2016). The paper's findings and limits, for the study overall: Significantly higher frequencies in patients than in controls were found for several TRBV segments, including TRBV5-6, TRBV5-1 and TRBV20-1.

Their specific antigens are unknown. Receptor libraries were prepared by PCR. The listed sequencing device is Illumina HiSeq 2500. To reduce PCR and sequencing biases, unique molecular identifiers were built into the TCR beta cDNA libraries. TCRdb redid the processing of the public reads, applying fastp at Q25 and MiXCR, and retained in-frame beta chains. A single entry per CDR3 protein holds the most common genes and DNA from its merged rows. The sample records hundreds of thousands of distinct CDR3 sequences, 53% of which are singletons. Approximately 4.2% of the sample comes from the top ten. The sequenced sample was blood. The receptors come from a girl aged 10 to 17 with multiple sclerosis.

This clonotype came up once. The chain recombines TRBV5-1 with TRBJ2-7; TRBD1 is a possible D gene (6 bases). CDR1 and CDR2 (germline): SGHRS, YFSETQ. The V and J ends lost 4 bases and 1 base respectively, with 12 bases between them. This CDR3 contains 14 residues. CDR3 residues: CASSSTGQSYEQYF. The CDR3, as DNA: TGCGCCAGCAGCAGTACCGGACAGTCCTACGAGCAGTACTTC. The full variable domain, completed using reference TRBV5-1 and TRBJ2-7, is KAGVTQTPRYLIKTRGQQVTLSCSPISGHRSVSWYQQTPGQGLQFLFEYFSETQRNKGNFPGRFSGRQFSNSRSEMNVSTLELGDSALYLCASSSTGQSYEQYFGPGTRLTVT.

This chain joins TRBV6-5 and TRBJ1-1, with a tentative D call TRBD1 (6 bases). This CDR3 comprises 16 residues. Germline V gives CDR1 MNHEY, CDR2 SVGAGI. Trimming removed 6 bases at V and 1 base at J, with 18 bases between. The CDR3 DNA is TGTGCCAGCAGACTCCGGTCGGGGGCATGGAACACTGAAGCTTTCTTT. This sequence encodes CASRLRSGAWNTEAFF.

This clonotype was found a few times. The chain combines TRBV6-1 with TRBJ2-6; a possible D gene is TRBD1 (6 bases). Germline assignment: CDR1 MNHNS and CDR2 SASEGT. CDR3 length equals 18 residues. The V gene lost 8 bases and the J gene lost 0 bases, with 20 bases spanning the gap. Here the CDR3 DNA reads TGTGCCAGCGGCCGACCTGGGGGCTCCGTCTCTGGGGCCAACGTCCTGACTTTC. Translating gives CASGRPGGSVSGANVLTF.

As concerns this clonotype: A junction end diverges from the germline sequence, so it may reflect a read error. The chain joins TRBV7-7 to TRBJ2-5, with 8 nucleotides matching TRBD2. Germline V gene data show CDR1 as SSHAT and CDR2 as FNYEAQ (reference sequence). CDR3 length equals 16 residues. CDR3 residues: CASSLGAGVSQETRYF. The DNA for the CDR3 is TGTGCTAGCAGCTTGGGAGCGGGAGTCAGCCAAGAGACCCGGTACTTC. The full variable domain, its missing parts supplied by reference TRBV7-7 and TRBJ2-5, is GAGVSQSPRYKVTKRGQDVTLRCDPISSHATLYWYQQALGQGPEFLTYFNYEAQPDKSGLPSDRFSAERPEGSISTLTIQRTEQRDSAMYRCASSLGAGVSQETRYFGPGTRLLVL.

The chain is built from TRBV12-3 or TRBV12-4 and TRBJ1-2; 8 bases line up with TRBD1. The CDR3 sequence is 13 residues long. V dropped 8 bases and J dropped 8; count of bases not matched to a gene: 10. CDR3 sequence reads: CASQTYGDRGYTF. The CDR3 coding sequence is TGTGCCAGCCAAACATATGGGGACAGGGGCTACACCTTC.

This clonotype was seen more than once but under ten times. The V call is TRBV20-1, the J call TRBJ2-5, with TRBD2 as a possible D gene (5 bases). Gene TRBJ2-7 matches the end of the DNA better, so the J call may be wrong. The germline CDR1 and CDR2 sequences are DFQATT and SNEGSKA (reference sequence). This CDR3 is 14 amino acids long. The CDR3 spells CSARSFPDLNEQYF. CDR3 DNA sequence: TGCAGTGCTAGGTCGTTCCCGGACTTAAACGAGCAGTACTTC.

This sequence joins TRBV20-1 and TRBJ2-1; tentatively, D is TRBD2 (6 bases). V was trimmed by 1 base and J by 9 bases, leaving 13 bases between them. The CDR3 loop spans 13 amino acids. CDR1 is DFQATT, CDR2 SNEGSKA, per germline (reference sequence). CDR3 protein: CSARAPAGFEQFF. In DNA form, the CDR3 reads TGCAGTGCTAGAGCCCCTGCGGGGTTTGAGCAGTTCTTC.

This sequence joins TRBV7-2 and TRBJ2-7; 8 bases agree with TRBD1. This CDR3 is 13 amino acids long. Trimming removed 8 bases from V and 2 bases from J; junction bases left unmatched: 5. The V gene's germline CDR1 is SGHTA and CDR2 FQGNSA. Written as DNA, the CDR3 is TGTGCCAGCGCACCGGGACAGGCCTACGAGCAGTACTTC. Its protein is CASAPGQAYEQYF.

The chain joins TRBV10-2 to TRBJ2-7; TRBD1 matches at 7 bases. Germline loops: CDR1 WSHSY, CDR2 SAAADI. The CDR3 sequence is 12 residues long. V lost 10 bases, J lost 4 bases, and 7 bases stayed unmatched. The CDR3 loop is CATRQGVYEQYF. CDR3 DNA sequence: TGCGCCACGAGACAGGGAGTATACGAGCAGTACTTC.

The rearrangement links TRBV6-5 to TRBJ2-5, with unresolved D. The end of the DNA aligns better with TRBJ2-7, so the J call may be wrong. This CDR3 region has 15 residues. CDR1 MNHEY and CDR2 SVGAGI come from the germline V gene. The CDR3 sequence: CASSYGAFQRHEQYF. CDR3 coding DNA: TGTGCCAGCAGTTACGGCGCCTTCCAGAGACACGAGCAGTACTTC.